The entry that follows covers one T cell receptor (beta chain) sequence. This sample stems from a study of blood T cell repertoires in COVID-19. About the study: Researchers got acute and convalescent COVID-19 samples from the United States, Italy and Spain.

Original methodology: How many nucleated cells were present was estimated from reference gene primer amplification. Using immunoSEQ multiplex PCR, the repertoire was profiled, and TCRdb retains in-frame clones only, with some absent. That table gives V, J and clone size, and the DNA gave D and trimming. The table has more than 95,000 clones, roughly 80% seen once; the top ten hold less than 20%. CDR3 length: 13 amino acids. The germline V and J ends were trimmed by 3 bases and 6 bases, with 11 bases remaining between them. The germline V gene has CDR1 MNHEY and CDR2 SMNVEV (reference sequence). The sequencing input was peripheral blood. The clonotype originates from a woman over 75 with acute or convalescent COVID-19. This chain joins TRBV27 and TRBJ1-2; D may be TRBD1 (5 bases). The CDR3 sequence: CASSFLGGNGYTF. DNA of the CDR3: TGTGCCAGCAGTTTCCTCGGGGGGAATGGCTACACCTTC.